This T cell receptor beta chain was documented in a study of T cells after yellow fever vaccination. This CDR3 comprises 14 residues. Looked up from germline, CDR1 is MDHEN and CDR2 is SYDVKM. V lost 5 bases, J lost 4 bases, and 14 bases lay in between. Each CDR3 protein gets one entry after TCRdb re-called the 5' RACE reads with MiXCR. The sample has fewer than 500,000 distinct CDR3 sequences; roughly a sixth are singletons. The sequenced sample was PBMCs, obtained before the yellow fever booster vaccination. This TCR was recovered from a man between 18 and 35 years old who received the YFV17D yellow fever vaccine. J is TRBJ1-2 and V is TRBV28; perhaps TRBD1 as D (5 bases). The CDR3 DNA reads TGTGCCAGCAGTAGCGGAGGGGAACTCTATGGCTACACCTTC. Its protein is CASSSGGELYGYTF.